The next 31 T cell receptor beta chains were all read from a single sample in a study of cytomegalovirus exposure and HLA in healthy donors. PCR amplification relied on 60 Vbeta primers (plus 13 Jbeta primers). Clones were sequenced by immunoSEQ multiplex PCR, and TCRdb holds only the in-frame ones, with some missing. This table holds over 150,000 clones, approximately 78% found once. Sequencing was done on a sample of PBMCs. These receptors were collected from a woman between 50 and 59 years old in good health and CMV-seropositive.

The CDR3 sequence is CASSPGGPSYEQYF. In nucleotides, the CDR3 is TGCGCCAGCAGCCCAGGGGGCCCCTCCTACGAGCAGTACTTC. V and J are TRBV5-1 and TRBJ2-7; 8 bases align to TRBD1. The germline CDR1 and CDR2 sequences are SGHRS and YFSETQ. The CDR3 has 14 residues. The V and J ends lost 4 bases and 0 bases, in that order; junction bases with no gene match: 3.

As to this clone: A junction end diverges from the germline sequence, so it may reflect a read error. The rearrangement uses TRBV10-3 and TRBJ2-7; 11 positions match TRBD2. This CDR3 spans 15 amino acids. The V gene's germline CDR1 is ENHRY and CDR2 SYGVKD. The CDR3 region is CAISFSSGGIYERYF. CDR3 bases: TGTGCCATCAGTTTCTCTAGCGGGGGGATCTACGAGCGGTACTTC.

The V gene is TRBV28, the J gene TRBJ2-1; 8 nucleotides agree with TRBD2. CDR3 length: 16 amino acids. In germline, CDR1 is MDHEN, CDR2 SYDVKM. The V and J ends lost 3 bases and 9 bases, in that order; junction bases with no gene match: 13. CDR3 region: CASSLAGGVREGEQFF. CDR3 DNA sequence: TGTGCCAGCAGTTTGGCCGGGGGGGTCAGGGAGGGTGAGCAGTTCTTC. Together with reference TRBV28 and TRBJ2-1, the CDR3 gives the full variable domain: DVKVTQSSRYLVKRTGEKVFLECVQDMDHENMFWYRQDPGLGLRLIYFSYDVKMKEKGDIPEGYSVSREKKERFSLILESASTNQTSMYLCASSLAGGVREGEQFFGPGTRLTVL.

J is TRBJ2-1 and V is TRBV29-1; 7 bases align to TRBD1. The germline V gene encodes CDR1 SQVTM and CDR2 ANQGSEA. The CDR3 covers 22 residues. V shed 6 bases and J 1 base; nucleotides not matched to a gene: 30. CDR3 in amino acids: CSVDRQGSYNERHRGSYNEQFF. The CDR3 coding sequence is TGCAGCGTAGACAGACAGGGATCCTACAATGAGCGCCACCGGGGATCCTACAATGAGCAGTTCTTC.

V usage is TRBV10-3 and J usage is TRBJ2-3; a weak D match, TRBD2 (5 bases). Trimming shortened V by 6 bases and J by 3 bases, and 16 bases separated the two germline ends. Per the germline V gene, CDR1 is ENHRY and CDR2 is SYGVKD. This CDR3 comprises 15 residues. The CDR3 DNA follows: TGTGCCATCAGGGAGAGTAGCGACACTACAGATACGCAGTATTTT. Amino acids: CAIRESSDTTDTQYF.

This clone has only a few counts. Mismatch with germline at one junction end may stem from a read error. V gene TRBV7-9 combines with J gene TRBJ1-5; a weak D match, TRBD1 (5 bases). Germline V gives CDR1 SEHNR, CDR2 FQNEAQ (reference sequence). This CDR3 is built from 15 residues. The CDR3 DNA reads TGTTCCAGCAGCTTAGGGCAGGGCCCCAATCAGCCCCAGCATTTT. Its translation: CSSSLGQGPNQPQHF.

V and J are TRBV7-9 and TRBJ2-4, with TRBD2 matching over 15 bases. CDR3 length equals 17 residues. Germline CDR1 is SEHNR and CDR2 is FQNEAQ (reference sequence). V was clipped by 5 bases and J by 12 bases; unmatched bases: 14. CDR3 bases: TGTGCCAGCAGCAACGGACTAGCGGGGGGGCGCTCGGACAGTCAGTACTTC. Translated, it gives CASSNGLAGGRSDSQYF.

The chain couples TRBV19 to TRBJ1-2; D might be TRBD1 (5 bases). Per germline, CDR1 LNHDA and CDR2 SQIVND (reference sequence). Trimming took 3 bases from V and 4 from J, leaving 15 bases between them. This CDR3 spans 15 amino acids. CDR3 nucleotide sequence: TGTGCCAGTAGTATTGGGTGGGGGGGTAGCTATGGCTACACCTTC. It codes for CASSIGWGGSYGYTF.

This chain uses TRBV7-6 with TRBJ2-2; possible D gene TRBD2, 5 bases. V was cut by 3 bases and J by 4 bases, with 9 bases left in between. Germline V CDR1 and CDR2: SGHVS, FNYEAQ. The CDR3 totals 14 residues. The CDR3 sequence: CASSFLEGTGELFF. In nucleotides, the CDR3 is TGTGCCAGCAGCTTTTTAGAGGGCACCGGGGAGCTGTTTTTT. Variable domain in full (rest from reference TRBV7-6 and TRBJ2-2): GAGVSQSPRYKVTKRGQDVALRCDPISGHVSLYWYRQALGQGPEFLTYFNYEAQQDKSGLPNDRFSAERPEGSISTLTIQRTEQRDSAMYRCASSFLEGTGELFFGEGSRLTVL.

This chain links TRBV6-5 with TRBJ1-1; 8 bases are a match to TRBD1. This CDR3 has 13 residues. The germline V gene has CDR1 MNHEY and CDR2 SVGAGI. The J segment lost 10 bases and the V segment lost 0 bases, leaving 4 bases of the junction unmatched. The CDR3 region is CASSYSGQGRAFF. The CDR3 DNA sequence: TGTGCCAGCAGTTACTCCGGACAGGGACGAGCTTTCTTT.

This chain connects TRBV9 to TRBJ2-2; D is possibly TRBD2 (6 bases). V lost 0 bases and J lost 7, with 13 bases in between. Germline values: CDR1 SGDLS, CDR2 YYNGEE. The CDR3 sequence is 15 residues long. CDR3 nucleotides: TGTGCCAGCAGCGTAGAACGGGGGTTTGGCGGGGAGCTGTTTTTT. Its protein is CASSVERGFGGELFF.

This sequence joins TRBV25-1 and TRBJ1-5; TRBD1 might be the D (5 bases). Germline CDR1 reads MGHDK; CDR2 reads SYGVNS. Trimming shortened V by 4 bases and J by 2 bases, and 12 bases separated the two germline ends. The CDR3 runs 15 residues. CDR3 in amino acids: CASSGGVAGNQPQHF. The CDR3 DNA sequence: TGTGCCAGCAGTGGGGGGGTGGCGGGCAATCAGCCCCAGCATTTT.

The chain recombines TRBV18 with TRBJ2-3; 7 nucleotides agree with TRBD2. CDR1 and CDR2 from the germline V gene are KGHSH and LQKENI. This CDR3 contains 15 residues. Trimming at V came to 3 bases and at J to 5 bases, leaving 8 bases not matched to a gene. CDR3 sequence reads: CASSPPGTTGDTQYF. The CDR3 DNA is TGTGCCAGCTCACCCCCGGGGACTACGGGAGATACGCAGTATTTT.

The CDR3 DNA is TGTGCCAGCGGGACTAGCGGGAGGGGAGTAGATACGCAGTATTTT. This encodes CASGTSGRGVDTQYF. The V gene is TRBV27, the J gene TRBJ2-3; 16 nucleotides match TRBD2. CDR3 length: 15 amino acids. V lost 8 bases to trimming and J lost 5 bases; unmatched junction nucleotides: 4. Per germline, CDR1 MNHEY and CDR2 SMNVEV (reference sequence).

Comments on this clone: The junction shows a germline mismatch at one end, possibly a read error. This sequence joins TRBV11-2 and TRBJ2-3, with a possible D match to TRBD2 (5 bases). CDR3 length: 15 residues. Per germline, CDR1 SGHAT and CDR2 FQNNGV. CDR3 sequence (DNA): TGTGCCAGCACCTTAAGCGGAGCGGATACAGATACGCAGTATTTT. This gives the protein CASTLSGADTDTQYF.

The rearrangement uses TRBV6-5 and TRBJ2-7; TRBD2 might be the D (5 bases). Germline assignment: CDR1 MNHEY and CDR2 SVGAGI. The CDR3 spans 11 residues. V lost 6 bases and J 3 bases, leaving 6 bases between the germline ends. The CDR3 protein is CASSRDYEQYF. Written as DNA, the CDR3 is TGTGCCAGCAGCCGGGACTACGAGCAGTACTTC.

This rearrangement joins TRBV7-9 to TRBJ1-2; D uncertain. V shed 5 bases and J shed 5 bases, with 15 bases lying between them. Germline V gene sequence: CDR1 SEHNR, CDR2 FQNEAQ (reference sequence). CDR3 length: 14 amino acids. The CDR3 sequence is CASSQGLGGYGYTF. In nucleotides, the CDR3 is TGTGCCAGCAGCCAAGGCCTAGGAGGGTATGGCTACACCTTC.

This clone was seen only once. The CDR3 nucleotides read TGCGCCAGCAGCCAAGAAACTAGCGGGGGTTTTCTGGGAGCCACCGGGGAGCTGTTTTTT. Protein sequence: CASSQETSGGFLGATGELFF. V is TRBV4-1 and J is TRBJ2-2, with TRBD2 identical over 11 bases. The ends lost 0 bases at V and 4 bases at J; junction bases unmatched: 13. In germline, CDR1 is MGHRA, CDR2 YSYEKL. The CDR3 has 20 amino acids.

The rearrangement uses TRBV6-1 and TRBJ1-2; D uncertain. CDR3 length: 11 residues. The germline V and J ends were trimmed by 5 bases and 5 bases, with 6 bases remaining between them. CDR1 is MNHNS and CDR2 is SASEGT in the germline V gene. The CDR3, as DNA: TGTGCCAGCAGTCCACTGTATGGCTACACCTTC. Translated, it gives CASSPLYGYTF.

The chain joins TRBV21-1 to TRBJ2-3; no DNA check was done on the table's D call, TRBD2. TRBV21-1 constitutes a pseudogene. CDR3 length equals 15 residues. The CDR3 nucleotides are TGTGCCAGCAGCCCCCCCCCTCGGGGTGTAGATACGCAGTATTTT. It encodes CASSPPPRGVDTQYF.

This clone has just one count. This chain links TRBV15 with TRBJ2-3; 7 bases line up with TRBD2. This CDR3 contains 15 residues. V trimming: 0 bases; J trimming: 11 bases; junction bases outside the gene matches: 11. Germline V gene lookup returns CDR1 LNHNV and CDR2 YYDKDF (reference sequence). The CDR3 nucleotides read TGTGCCACCAGCAGAGATTGGCAGGCGGGAGTAATGCAGTATTTT. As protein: CATSRDWQAGVMQYF.

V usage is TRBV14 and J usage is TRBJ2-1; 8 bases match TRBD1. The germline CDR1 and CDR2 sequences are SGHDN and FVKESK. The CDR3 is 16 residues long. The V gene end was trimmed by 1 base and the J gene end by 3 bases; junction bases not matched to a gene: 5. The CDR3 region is CASSQVGTGVYNEQFF. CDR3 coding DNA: TGTGCCAGCAGCCAAGTGGGGACAGGAGTCTACAATGAGCAGTTCTTC.

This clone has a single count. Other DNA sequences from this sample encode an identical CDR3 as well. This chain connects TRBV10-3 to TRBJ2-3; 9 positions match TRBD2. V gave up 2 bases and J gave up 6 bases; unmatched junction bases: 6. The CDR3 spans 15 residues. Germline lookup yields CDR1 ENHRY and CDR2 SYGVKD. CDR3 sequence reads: CAISEILAGPDTQYF. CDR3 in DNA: TGTGCCATCAGTGAGATCCTAGCGGGACCGGATACGCAGTATTTT.

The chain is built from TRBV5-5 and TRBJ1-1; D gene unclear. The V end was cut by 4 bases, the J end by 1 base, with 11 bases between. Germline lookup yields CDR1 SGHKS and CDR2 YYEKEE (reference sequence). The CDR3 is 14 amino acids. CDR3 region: CASSPGNPNTEAFF. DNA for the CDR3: TGTGCCAGCAGCCCCGGGAACCCGAACACTGAAGCTTTCTTT.

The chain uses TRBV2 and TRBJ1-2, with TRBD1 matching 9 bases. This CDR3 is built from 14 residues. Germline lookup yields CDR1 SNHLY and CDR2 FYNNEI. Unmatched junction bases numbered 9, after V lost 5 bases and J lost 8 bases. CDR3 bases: TGTGCCAGCAGTCCCGGGACAGGGCGTGAGGGCTACACCTTC. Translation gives CASSPGTGREGYTF.

The CDR3 protein is CSVEQGGHEQYF. The CDR3 DNA is TGCAGCGTGGAACAGGGAGGCCACGAGCAGTACTTC. The chain couples TRBV29-1 to TRBJ2-7; D may match TRBD1 or TRBD2 (6 bases each). This CDR3 spans 12 amino acids. Trimming left V 6 bases short and J 5 bases short, with 14 bases between. Germline assignment: CDR1 SQVTM and CDR2 ANQGSEA.

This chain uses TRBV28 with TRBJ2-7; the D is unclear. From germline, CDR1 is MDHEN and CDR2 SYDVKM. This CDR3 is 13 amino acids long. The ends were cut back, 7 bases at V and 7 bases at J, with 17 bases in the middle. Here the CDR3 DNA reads TGTGCCAGCACCCCCGGGTCTGCCCGGGAGCAGTACTTC. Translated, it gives CASTPGSAREQYF.

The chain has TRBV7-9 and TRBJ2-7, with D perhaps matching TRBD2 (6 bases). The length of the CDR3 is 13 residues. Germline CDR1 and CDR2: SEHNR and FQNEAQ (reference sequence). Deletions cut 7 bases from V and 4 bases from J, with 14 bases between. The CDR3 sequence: CASTGRERYEQYF. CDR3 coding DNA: TGTGCCAGCACAGGACGGGAGAGGTACGAGCAGTACTTC.

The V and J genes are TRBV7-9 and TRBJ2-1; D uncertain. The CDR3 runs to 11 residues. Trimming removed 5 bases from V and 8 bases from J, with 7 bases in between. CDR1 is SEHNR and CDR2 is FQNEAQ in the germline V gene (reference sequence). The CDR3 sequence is CASSQVDEQFF. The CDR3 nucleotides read TGTGCCAGCAGCCAGGTGGATGAGCAGTTCTTC.

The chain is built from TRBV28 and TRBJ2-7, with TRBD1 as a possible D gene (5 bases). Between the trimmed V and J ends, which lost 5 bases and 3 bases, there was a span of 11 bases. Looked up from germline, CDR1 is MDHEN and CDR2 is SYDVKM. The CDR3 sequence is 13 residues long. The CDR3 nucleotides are TGTGCCAGCAGTAAAGAGCAGGGCTACGAGCAGTACTTC. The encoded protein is CASSKEQGYEQYF.

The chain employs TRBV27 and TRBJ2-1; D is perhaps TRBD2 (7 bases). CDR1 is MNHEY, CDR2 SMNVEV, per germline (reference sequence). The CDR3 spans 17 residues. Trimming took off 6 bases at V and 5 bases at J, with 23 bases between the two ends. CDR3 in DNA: TGTGCCAGCAGCACGCGGCGGGGGCTGTTTCGTGACAATGAGCAGTTCTTC. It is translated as CASSTRRGLFRDNEQFF.